The clone carrying this T cell receptor beta chain came up a few times. The record originates from a study of OX40 agonist ivuxolimab in advanced cancers. Produced via immunoSEQ multiplex PCR; TCRdb's table is partial and in-frame only. The data show tens of thousands of clones, around 90% seen once. Germline CDR1 MNHEY, CDR2 SMNVEV (reference sequence). The CDR3 covers 14 residues. The V end was cut by 5 bases, the J end by 8 bases, with 15 bases between. The sequence was collected from an adult with an advanced solid tumor such as melanoma, head and neck, liver or kidney cancer. The rearrangement uses TRBV27 and TRBJ1-4, with a tentative D call TRBD1 (5 bases). Sequences were derived from CD4+ or CD8+ T cells sorted from blood, sampled in a trial of the OX40 agonist ivuxolimab. CDR3 nucleotides: TGTGCCAGCAGTCCTCAGGGTTGGAGGGAAAAACTGTTTTTT. Residues: CASSPQGWREKLFF.